The 14 T cell receptor beta chains given below trace back to one sample, sequenced in a study of tissue T cells after allogeneic stem cell transplantation. Assay used: immunoSEQ multiplex PCR; TCRdb lists only in-frame clones, some missing. The table shows 7,000 or so clones, with roughly 56% occurring only once. The material was duodenum tissue, obtained at autopsy. These receptors were obtained from a female donor at least 60 years old with lung cancer.

The chain couples TRBV7-8 to TRBJ1-5, with 10 bases matching TRBD1. Germline lookup yields CDR1 SGHVS and CDR2 FQNEAQ. With 1 base clipped from V and 7 bases from J, the junction kept 10 bases outside the gene matches. The CDR3 is made up of 17 amino acids. CDR3 nucleotides: TGTGCCAGCAGCTTAGTTTCGGTGGGACAGGGGAAACAGCCCCAGCATTTT. This sequence encodes CASSLVSVGQGKQPQHF.

The chain joins TRBV13 to TRBJ1-2; 7 bases are shared with TRBD1. Per germline, CDR1 PRHDT and CDR2 FYEKMQ (reference sequence). V gave up 7 bases and J gave up 5 bases; unmatched junction bases: 7. This CDR3 contains 13 residues. The CDR3 here is CASTQGGRYGYTF. The DNA for the CDR3 is TGTGCCAGCACCCAAGGGGGCCGGTATGGCTACACCTTC.

CDR3 residues: CAWGTGHMNTEAFF. In nucleotides, the CDR3 is TGTGCCTGGGGGACAGGACATATGAACACTGAAGCTTTCTTT. The rearrangement uses TRBV30 and TRBJ1-1; 8 nucleotides line up with TRBD1. Germline CDR1 reads GTSNPN; CDR2 reads SVGIG (reference sequence). The CDR3 is made up of 14 amino acids. The trim removed 5 bases at V and 0 bases at J, leaving 5 bases unmatched. Supplemented by reference TRBV30 and TRBJ1-1, the full variable domain reads SQTIHQWPATLVQPVGSPLSLECTVEGTSNPNLYWYRQAAGRGLQLLFYSVGIGQISSEVPQNLSASRPQDRQFILSSKKLLLSDSGFYLCAWGTGHMNTEAFFGQGTRLTVV.

This clone was counted only a few times. The chain joins TRBV11-2 to TRBJ2-3; D is ambiguous. In germline, CDR1 is SGHAT, CDR2 FQNNGV. The CDR3 is 13 amino acids. The ends were cut back, 4 bases at V and 8 bases at J, with 13 bases in the middle. CDR3 DNA sequence: TGTGCCAGCAGCTCCCCTGTCGGTAGTACGCAGTATTTT. Amino acids: CASSSPVGSTQYF.

Relative to its sample, this clone is medium-sized. In DNA, the CDR3 is TGTGCCAGCAGCTTAATGTTCGGGGAGCTGTTTTTT. This gives the protein CASSLMFGELFF. The rearrangement uses TRBV11-3 and TRBJ2-2; D not resolved. Trimming took 2 bases from V and 7 from J, leaving 5 bases between them. The germline V gene has CDR1 SGHNT and CDR2 YENEEA. The CDR3 contains 12 residues. Based on the CDR3 plus reference TRBV11-3 and TRBJ2-2, the full variable domain is EAGVVQSPRYKIIEKKQPVAFWCNPISGHNTLYWYLQNLGQGPELLIRYENEEAVDDSQLPKDRFSAERLKGVDSTLKIQPAELGDSAVYLCASSLMFGELFFGEGSRLTVL.

As for this clone: Other DNA variants within this sample encode the same CDR3. This chain connects TRBV7-2 to TRBJ2-5; D unclear. Trimming cost V 6 bases and J 1 base, with 9 bases left between them. Germline assignment: CDR1 SGHTA and CDR2 FQGNSA. The CDR3 runs to 13 residues. Here the CDR3 reads CASSLTPQETQYF. CDR3 nucleotide sequence: TGTGCCAGCAGTTTGACCCCCCAAGAGACCCAGTACTTC.

J is TRBJ2-5 and V is TRBV5-1; maybe TRBD2 (6 bases). V was cut by 0 bases and J by 7 bases, with 13 bases left in between. Per germline, CDR1 SGHRS and CDR2 YFSETQ. The CDR3 is 14 amino acids. The CDR3 here is CASSLAAGQRTQYF. For the CDR3, the DNA is TGCGCCAGCAGCTTGGCCGCGGGGCAGAGGACCCAGTACTTC.

The rearrangement links TRBV7-2 to TRBJ2-1, with a weak D call TRBD2 (6 bases). Trimming pared 4 bases from V and 10 bases from J, leaving 11 bases between. The CDR3 extends over 12 amino acids. Germline V gives CDR1 SGHTA, CDR2 FQGNSA. The CDR3 protein is CASSSRLGEQFF. CDR3 DNA sequence: TGTGCCAGCAGCTCTAGACTAGGGGAGCAGTTCTTC.

The chain links TRBV4-1 to TRBJ2-5; no reliable D call. This CDR3 is built from 16 residues. Germline loops: CDR1 MGHRA, CDR2 YSYEKL. Trimming left V 0 bases short and J 0 bases short, with 11 bases between. The CDR3 loop is CASSQEGGPYQETQYF. The CDR3 region has the DNA TGCGCCAGCAGCCAAGAGGGCGGACCGTACCAAGAGACCCAGTACTTC.

The rearrangement uses TRBV2 and TRBJ2-7, with 10 nucleotides matching TRBD1. V lost 7 bases to trimming and J lost 1 base; unmatched junction nucleotides: 4. CDR3 length equals 14 residues. Germline V gives CDR1 SNHLY, CDR2 FYNNEI. CDR3 DNA: TGTGCCAGCACCCCGGGACAGGGGTCCTACGAGCAGTACTTC. This sequence encodes CASTPGQGSYEQYF.

In its sample, this clone is medium-sized. V is TRBV2 and J is TRBJ1-5; D uncertain. V was pared by 4 bases and J by 3 bases, with 10 bases between. The CDR3 totals 14 residues. Germline CDR1 reads SNHLY; CDR2 reads FYNNEI. The CDR3 DNA sequence: TGTGCCAGCAGTGGTGACGGAGACAATCAGCCCCAGCATTTT. It translates to CASSGDGDNQPQHF.

This clone was seen more than once but under ten times. The rearrangement links TRBV29-1 to TRBJ2-1; TRBD2 aligns across 9 bases. CDR1 is SQVTM, CDR2 ANQGSEA, per germline. This CDR3 is built from 16 residues. The junction had 10 bases not matched to a gene; V was cut back by 1 base and J by 6 bases. Here the CDR3 reads CSVEGGSGRSSNEQFF. CDR3 DNA: TGCAGCGTTGAAGGTGGTAGCGGGAGATCTTCCAATGAGCAGTTCTTC.

This clone was observed once. This chain joins TRBV13 and TRBJ1-1; the D is unclear. V lost 1 base and J 1 base, leaving 7 bases between the germline ends. Germline-derived CDR1 and CDR2 are PRHDT and FYEKMQ (reference sequence). The CDR3 has 14 amino acids. Written as DNA, the CDR3 is TGTGCCAGCAGCTTAGAGGGTGGGAACACTGAAGCTTTCTTT. Protein sequence: CASSLEGGNTEAFF.

Only one count was recorded for this clone. The chain uses TRBV7-6 and TRBJ1-1; D might be TRBD1 (6 bases). V was cut by 0 bases and J by 0 bases, with 8 bases left in between. The V gene's germline CDR1 is SGHVS and CDR2 FNYEAQ. The CDR3 is 15 residues long. CDR3 in DNA: TGTGCCAGCAGCTTAGCTAGGGGGATGAACACTGAAGCTTTCTTT. This encodes CASSLARGMNTEAFF.